The rows below give T cell receptor beta chains drawn from one sample of a study of shared clonotypes between healthy human individuals. Generated by immunoSEQ multiplex PCR, the TCRdb table keeps only in-frame clones and is missing some. Found here are hundreds of thousands of clones, roughly 80% of them singletons; the top ten hold about 10%. Material: memory CD4+ T cells sorted from blood. The origin of the receptors is a young man in good health. Both conserved end residues are part of each CDR3. A D gene is named only where the DNA matches it firmly. The size entry is marked missing in some rows and otherwise reads once, few, many or a size class.

V gene	clone size	D gene	J gene	CDR3 DNA	CDR3 protein
TRBV5-1	-	-	TRBJ2-7	TGCGCCAGCAGCTTGGAACCAACGGGCTACGAGCAGTACTTC	CASSLEPTGYEQYF
TRBV11-3	-	TRBD1	TRBJ1-2	TGTGCCAGCAGCCCCTGGACAGGGGCGGACTATGGCTACACCTTC	CASSPWTGADYGYTF
TRBV18	many	TRBD2	TRBJ2-5	TGTGCCAGCTCGCCTAGCGGGAGGGCCGGTGAGACCCAGTACTTC	CASSPSGRAGETQYF
TRBV27	-	-	TRBJ2-1	TGTGCCAGCAGTTTATTGGCGGGATGGACCTACAATGAGCAGTTCTTC	CASSLLAGWTYNEQFF
TRBV15	-	-	TRBJ1-1	TGTGCCACCAGCAGAGTGGACAGTAGAATGAACACTGAAGCTTTCTTT	CATSRVDSRMNTEAFF
TRBV9	few	-	TRBJ2-3	TGTGCCAGCAGCTACGCGGGCCGTCGTTCAGATACGCAGTATTTT	CASSYAGRRSDTQYF
TRBV5-1	-	-	TRBJ2-3	TGCGCCAGCAGTTTCCGGGAGAGCACAGATACGCAGTATTTT	CASSFRESTDTQYF
TRBV5-4	-	TRBD1	TRBJ1-5	TGTGCCAGCAGCTCTTCCGGGACAGGCACTCATCCCGATCAGCCCCAGCATTTT	CASSSSGTGTHPDQPQHF
TRBV5-6	-	-	TRBJ2-1	TGTGCCAGCAGCACTCGGGATGAGCAGTTCTTC	CASSTRDEQFF
TRBV6-1	-	-	TRBJ2-5	TGTGCCAGCACGGAACGAAATACTCGTTGGCAGTACTTC	CASTERNTRWQYF
TRBV2	-	-	TRBJ1-5	TGTGCCAGCAGTGAAAGGGGGAGTAGCAATCAGCCCCAGCATTTT	CASSERGSSNQPQHF
TRBV15	-	-	TRBJ1-2	TGTGCCACCAGCAGAGATAACGAGGGCCGGGGTGGCTACACCTTC	CATSRDNEGRGGYTF
TRBV2	-	TRBD1	TRBJ1-1	TGTGCCAGCAAAAAGGACAGGGGTACTGAAGCTTTCTTT	CASKKDRGTEAFF
TRBV2	few	-	TRBJ1-4	TGTGCCAGCCGGCCAGGGGAGGAAAAACTGTTTTTT	CASRPGEEKLFF
TRBV15	-	-	TRBJ1-2	TGTGCCACCAGCAGAGTTTCGGGGACATCGTTTAACTATGGCTACACCTTC	CATSRVSGTSFNYGYTF
TRBV11-2	many	TRBD2	TRBJ2-3	TGTGCCAGCAGCCTGCGGGGGTTTGGCACAGATACGCAGTATTTT	CASSLRGFGTDTQYF
TRBV7-2	many	-	TRBJ2-1	TGTGCCAGCAGCTTAGGCCAGAACAATGAGCAGTTCTTC	CASSLGQNNEQFF
TRBV7-2	-	TRBD1	TRBJ1-2	TGTGCCAGCACCCGACAGGGGTCTGGTGGCTACACCTTC	CASTRQGSGGYTF
TRBV7-9	-	-	TRBJ2-7	TGTGCCAGCAGCCCTCAGGGCGGCGAGCAGTACTTC	CASSPQGGEQYF
TRBV10-1	few	-	TRBJ2-2	TGCGCCAGCAGTGAGGTCGCCACCGGGGAGCTGTTTTTT	CASSEVATGELFF
TRBV18	-	-	TRBJ2-7	TGTGCCAGCTCACCACCAGGGGGTCACGAGCAGTACTTC	CASSPPGGHEQYF
TRBV11-3	few	-	TRBJ2-4	TGTGCCAGCAGCTTAGATAGCCCTCCAGCCAAAAACATTCAGTACTTC	CASSLDSPPAKNIQYF
TRBV5-1	-	-	TRBJ2-5	TGCGCCAGCAGCGAAACCGGGAGCCAAGAGACCCAGTACTTC	CASSETGSQETQYF
TRBV2	-	-	TRBJ2-7	TGTGCCAGCAGGGACACAGACAACTCCTACGAGCAGTACTTC	CASRDTDNSYEQYF
TRBV30	-	-	TRBJ2-7	TGTGCCTGGGGCAGGTTTACAAATACCTACGAGCAGTACTTC	CAWGRFTNTYEQYF
TRBV28	-	TRBD1	TRBJ1-5	TGTGCCAGCAGTGGGCAGGACAGGGTGGAGCCCCAGCATTTT	CASSGQDRVEPQHF
TRBV9	-	TRBD2	TRBJ2-1	TGTGCCAGCAGCCCATCGACTAGCGGGAGGGCCTCCTACAATGAGCAGTTCTTC	CASSPSTSGRASYNEQFF
TRBV11-1	-	TRBD1	TRBJ2-7	TGTGCCAGCAGTGGGACAGGGGCGGGGGAGCAGTACTTC	CASSGTGAGEQYF
TRBV29-1	many	-	TRBJ2-5	TGCAGCGTTGAGGCGCCAGGCCTACAAGAGACCCAGTACTTC	CSVEAPGLQETQYF
TRBV10-3	-	-	TRBJ1-1	TGTGCCATCAGTGAAGGACGGCCGAACACTGAAGCTTTCTTT	CAISEGRPNTEAFF
TRBV5-6	-	TRBD1	TRBJ2-2	TGTGCCAGCAGCTTGCGCCGGGACAGGGTCGGGACCGGGGAGCTGTTTTTT	CASSLRRDRVGTGELFF
TRBV30	-	TRBD1	TRBJ1-5	TGTGCCTGGAGGGGGGACAGCAGCAATCAGCCCCAGCATTTT	CAWRGDSSNQPQHF
TRBV5-1	-	-	TRBJ2-2	TGCGCCAGCAGCTTGAACCCGGGAGCGAACACCGGGGAGCTGTTTTTT	CASSLNPGANTGELFF
TRBV2	-	-	TRBJ2-5	TGTGCCAGCAGTGTTCAGAAAGAGACCCAGTACTTC	CASSVQKETQYF
TRBV7-2	-	TRBD1	TRBJ2-7	TGTGCCAGCAGCTTAGTTACAGGGGGCCTCTACGAGCAGTACTTC	CASSLVTGGLYEQYF
TRBV5-1	-	TRBD1	TRBJ2-7	TGCGCCAGCAGCTCAATGGGGACAGCGGTGGAGCAGTACTTC	CASSSMGTAVEQYF
TRBV27	-	-	TRBJ2-2	TGTGCCAGCAGTTTTTTAGCCGGGGAGCTGTTTTTT	CASSFLAGELFF
TRBV5-6	-	-	TRBJ2-6	TGTGCCAGCAGCCGCACCGGAGGGGCCAACGTCCTGACTTTC	CASSRTGGANVLTF
TRBV6-5	-	-	TRBJ2-6	TGTGCCAGCAGTTCCTCTTGGACTGGGGCCAACGTCCTGACTTTC	CASSSSWTGANVLTF
TRBV19	-	TRBD1	TRBJ1-1	TGTGCCAGTAGTAGGCGGGACAGAATTAACACTGAAGCTTTCTTT	CASSRRDRINTEAFF
TRBV7-6	-	-	TRBJ2-2	TGTGCCAGCAGGGTCAGGGGAGAAATGAACACCGGGGAGCTGTTTTTT	CASRVRGEMNTGELFF
TRBV15	-	TRBD1	TRBJ1-2	TGTGCCACCAGCACGTTCCCGGGACAGGGATCATATGGCTACACCTTC	CATSTFPGQGSYGYTF
TRBV5-1	-	TRBD1	TRBJ1-3	TGCGCCAGCAGCACCTCCTCAGGGGGGAGCTCTGGAAACACCATATATTTT	CASSTSSGGSSGNTIYF